This T cell receptor beta chain comes out of a study of T cells after yellow fever vaccination. V was cut by 1 base and J by 5 bases, with 16 bases left in between. This CDR3 spans 16 amino acids. Per germline, CDR1 KGHSH and CDR2 LQKENI. Points on this clonotype: Its antigen is unknown.

TCRdb reprocessed the 5' RACE reads via MiXCR and lists one record per CDR3 protein. The sample yields about 260,000 distinct CDR3 sequences, 13% seen once. General observations from the study: A weaker secondary response peaked on day 5, the primary on day 15. There was a possibility that FACS-sorted repertoires contained abundant clonotypes contaminating from the bulk population. Only a minor proportion of clonotypes was detected across both CD4 and CD8 compartments. At about 97% for CD4 and approximately 89% for CD8, most primary-vaccination clones showed up again after the booster.

The sample was CD4+ T cells sorted from PBMCs, taken 45 days after the yellow fever booster vaccination. The chain has TRBV18 and TRBJ2-3, with D perhaps given as TRBD1 or TRBD2 (6 bases each). This clonotype was sampled from a man in his thirties or forties who received the YFV17D yellow fever vaccine. CDR3 region: CASSPRTRGGGDTQYF. The CDR3 DNA reads as TGTGCCAGCTCACCACGAACCAGGGGAGGAGGAGATACGCAGTATTTT.